The 11 T cell receptor delta chains given below trace back to one sample, sequenced in a study of gamma-delta chains in newborns, infants, children. TCRdb re-called the reads using CATT. The table records 8,500 to 13,000 delta-chain clones, 3.5% of them present only once. The material sequenced was blood. These receptors originate from a child who was a newborn, infant or young child, either healthy, febrile or measles-vaccinated (not recorded which).

This clone was picked up a small number of times. The chain is built from TRDV1 and TRDJ1; TRDD3 matches 11 bases. CDR3 length: 18 amino acids. Germline assignment: CDR1 TSWWSYY and CDR2 QGS. The V gene end was trimmed by 1 base and the J gene end by 6 bases; junction bases not matched to a gene: 13. This CDR3 is CALGEPVPQLGDIHKLIF. For the CDR3, the DNA is TGTGCTCTTGGGGAACCGGTCCCGCAACTGGGGGATATTCATAAACTCATCTTT.

The CDR3 reads CACDSTGASSWDTRQMFF. The DNA of the CDR3 is TGTGCCTGTGACAGTACTGGGGCCAGCTCCTGGGACACCCGACAGATGTTTTTC. This chain uses TRDV2 with TRDJ3; 7 nucleotides agree with TRDD3. The CDR3 has 18 amino acids. J was trimmed by 0 bases and V by 2 bases; bases with no gene match: 6. Germline CDR1 and CDR2: GEAIGNYY and EKD.

This clone is labeled as medium-sized. Additional DNA sequences in this sample encode the identical CDR3. This sequence joins TRDV2 and TRDJ1; 12 nucleotides align to TRDD3. The germline V gene has CDR1 GEAIGNYY and CDR2 EKD. Trimming at V came to 0 bases and at J to 7 bases, leaving 2 bases not matched to a gene. The CDR3 is 14 residues long. In DNA form, the CDR3 reads TGTGCCTGTGACACCCTACTGGGGGATACTAAACTCATCTTT. Translation: CACDTLLGDTKLIF.

The V gene was left uncalled, and the J gene is TRDJ1. The CDR3 runs 10 residues. The CDR3 is CALGSPKLIF. DNA for the CDR3: TGTGCTCTTGGGTCGCCTAAACTCATCTTT.

About this clone: This may stem from a read error, because a much larger clone lies one nucleotide away. Distinct nucleotide sequences in the sample also encode this CDR3. The V gene is TRDV2, the J gene TRDJ1; TRDD3 agrees at 10 bases. V lost 0 bases to trimming and J lost 2 bases; unmatched junction nucleotides: 17. This CDR3 is built from 20 residues. CDR1 GEAIGNYY and CDR2 EKD come from the germline V gene. The DNA of the CDR3 is TGTGCCTGTGACACCGTTAAGGGGGATACGCTTTCAGTAATTACCGATAAACTCATCTTT. It translates to CACDTVKGDTLSVITDKLIF.

This clone was counted a few times. The J gene is TRDJ3, the V gene TRDV2, with 8 positions matching TRDD3. The CDR3 runs to 19 residues. The germline V gene encodes CDR1 GEAIGNYY and CDR2 EKD. Germline trimming cut 0 bases from V and 0 bases from J; bases unmatched to any gene: 6. CDR3 nucleotides: TGTGCCTGTGACACCGTGGGGGATGCAAGCTCCTGGGACACCCGACAGATGTTTTTC. It yields the protein CACDTVGDASSWDTRQMFF.

The chain carries TRAV29/DV5 and TRDJ1, with 9 bases aligning to TRDD3. TCRdb offers no J gene call, so here the DNA was matched to germline to obtain one. The CDR3 sequence is 24 residues long. Germline V lookup: CDR1 NSMFDY, CDR2 ISSIKDK. V lost 0 bases to trimming and J lost 0 bases; unmatched junction nucleotides: 30. The CDR3 is CAASAAGLGPSSLGDAGHTDKLIF. The CDR3 nucleotides are TGTGCAGCAAGCGCGGCGGGCTTGGGGCCTTCCTCACTGGGGGACGCGGGGCACACCGATAAACTCATCTTT.

As for this clone: This likely traces to a read error, being one base from a far larger clone. The J gene is TRDJ3, the V gene TRDV2; TRDD3 matches at 11 bases. V shed 3 bases and J 0 bases; nucleotides not matched to a gene: 12. Looked up from germline, CDR1 is GEAIGNYY and CDR2 is EKD. CDR3 length: 21 residues. CDR3 sequence: CACDWAGGYPVGSWDTRQMFF. The CDR3 bases are TGTGCCTGTGACTGGGCTGGGGGATACCCCGTTGGCTCCTGGGACACCCGACAGATGTTTTTC.

The genes are TRDV1 and TRDJ2; D possibly corresponds to TRDD3 (6 bases). The CDR3 length is 22 residues. The germline V gene has CDR1 TSWWSYY and CDR2 QGS. Deletions cut 2 bases from V and 1 base from J, with 29 bases between. The DNA of the CDR3 is TGTGCTCTTGGGGAATTCCCCCGGGCATTGGGGATTACCTCACATTTGACAGCACAACTCTTCTTT. This codes for CALGEFPRALGITSHLTAQLFF.

In its sample, this clone is medium-sized. Other DNA sequences in this specimen translate into the identical CDR3. The gene calls are TRDV1 and TRDJ1; the match to TRDD3 covers 11 bases. The trim removed 2 bases at V and 9 bases at J, leaving 26 bases unmatched. The CDR3 totals 21 residues. The germline V gene has CDR1 TSWWSYY and CDR2 QGS. CDR3 in amino acids: CALGEIPGFLHALGDTGQLIF. In DNA, the CDR3 is TGTGCTCTTGGGGAAATCCCGGGCTTCCTACATGCGCTGGGGGATACTGGCCAACTCATCTTT.

This clone was recorded a few times. The chain employs TRDV2 and TRDJ3; 10 bases map to TRDD3. CDR3 length: 19 residues. Per germline, CDR1 GEAIGNYY and CDR2 EKD. The J segment lost 0 bases and the V segment lost 0 bases, leaving 4 bases of the junction unmatched. CDR3 in amino acids: CACDTGGYGSSWDTRQMFF. The CDR3 DNA reads TGTGCCTGTGACACCGGGGGATACGGGAGCTCCTGGGACACCCGACAGATGTTTTTC.